One and the same sample provided the 29 T cell receptor beta chains below, sequenced in a study of T-cell reconstitution after alpha-beta-depleted transplantation in children. The TCRbeta library was prepared with unique molecular identifiers. TCRdb re-called the PCR reads through MiXCR, storing one row per CDR3 protein. The sample records 600,000 to 700,000 distinct CDR3 sequences, roughly 15% being singletons. The input for sequencing was PBMCs from the stem cell graft donor, taken from the stem cell graft. The receptors were sampled from a human donor who donated a stem cell graft to a child with acute myeloid leukemia.

This clonotype was seen repeatedly, ten times or more. The chain recombines TRBV7-6 with TRBJ1-3, with unresolved D. The V end was cut by 1 base, the J end by 0 bases, with 4 bases between. Germline values: CDR1 SGHVS, CDR2 FNYEAQ. This CDR3 is 14 amino acids long. The CDR3 DNA is TGTGCCAGCAGCTTAGGGGACTCTGGAAACACCATATATTTT. This codes for CASSLGDSGNTIYF.

This clonotype has more than one count but fewer than ten. This chain connects TRBV12-3 or TRBV12-4 to TRBJ1-1; the D gene is possibly TRBD1 (5 bases). This CDR3 contains 16 residues. V was trimmed by 3 bases and J by 9 bases, leaving 23 bases between them. DNA of the CDR3: TGTGCCAGCAGTTTGCGTCAGGGTGGCGAAAATTGGCAAGCTTTCTTT. It specifies CASSLRQGGENWQAFF.

This clonotype was seen ten or more times. J is TRBJ2-2 and V is TRBV29-1, with 8 bases matching TRBD1. Per germline, CDR1 SQVTM and CDR2 ANQGSEA. CDR3 length: 14 amino acids. With V trimmed by 7 bases and J by 8 bases, 12 bases remained unmatched. Here the CDR3 DNA reads TGCAGCGCCCGACAGGGGATGGGTTTGGGGGAGCTGTTTTTT. Amino acids: CSARQGMGLGELFF.

The chain joins TRBV11-2 to TRBJ1-1, with a possible D match to TRBD1 (6 bases). V was pared by 5 bases and J by 11 bases, with 15 bases between. CDR3 length equals 12 residues. Germline CDR1 SGHAT, CDR2 FQNNGV. Here the CDR3 DNA reads TGTGCCAGCAGCCCAAACAGGGATTGGGCTTTCTTT. It translates to CASSPNRDWAFF.

This clonotype was counted at least ten times. The V call is TRBV29-1, the J call TRBJ2-1; TRBD1 agrees at 9 bases. The CDR3 totals 15 residues. Germline-derived CDR1 and CDR2 are SQVTM and ANQGSEA. The V segment lost 3 bases and the J segment 3 bases; nucleotides outside the gene matches: 6. The CDR3 reads CSVEAGTGLYNEQFF. The CDR3, as DNA: TGCAGCGTTGAGGCCGGGACAGGGCTCTACAATGAGCAGTTCTTC.

Here the CDR3 reads CSAADVGSGNTIYF. The CDR3 coding sequence is TGCAGTGCTGCAGACGTCGGCTCTGGAAACACCATATATTTT. This chain connects TRBV20-1 to TRBJ1-3; D remains unclear. CDR1 DFQATT and CDR2 SNEGSKA come from the germline V gene (reference sequence). V lost 5 bases and J 0 bases, leaving 11 bases between the germline ends. The CDR3 extends over 14 amino acids.

This chain joins TRBV12-3 or TRBV12-4 and TRBJ2-7, with 8 bases fitting TRBD1. V was pared by 7 bases and J by 2 bases, with 7 bases of the junction left unmatched. This CDR3 region has 14 residues. CDR3 protein: CASTPTGDPYEQYF. The CDR3 DNA reads as TGTGCCAGCACCCCGACAGGGGACCCCTACGAGCAGTACTTC.

This clonotype was counted only a few times. This rearrangement joins TRBV7-3 to TRBJ2-1; 11 nucleotides agree with TRBD1. Germline V gene data show CDR1 as SGHTA and CDR2 as FQGTGA. V lost 2 bases, J lost 9 bases, and 6 bases stayed unmatched. The CDR3 length is 15 residues. The CDR3 nucleotides read TGTGCCAGCAGCTTACAGGGACAGGGGGTTGGTGAGCAGTTCTTC. It translates to CASSLQGQGVGEQFF.

In its sample, this clonotype was seen many times. The chain recombines TRBV12-3 or TRBV12-4 with TRBJ2-2; D gene uncertain. Trimming stripped 2 bases from V and 9 bases from J, with 16 bases between. This CDR3 is 15 amino acids long. The CDR3: CASSLQSLPGRELFF. CDR3 sequence (DNA): TGTGCCAGCAGTTTACAGTCCCTCCCGGGCAGGGAGCTGTTTTTT.

Ten or more counts support this clonotype. The chain uses TRBV20-1 and TRBJ1-1, with a weak D call TRBD1 (5 bases). In germline, CDR1 is DFQATT, CDR2 SNEGSKA (reference sequence). The CDR3 is made up of 16 amino acids. CDR3 loop: CRVSSQDSRQIAEAFF. As DNA, the CDR3 is TGCAGGGTATCATCACAGGATTCCCGCCAAATCGCTGAAGCTTTCTTT.

This clonotype was seen a few times. This rearrangement joins TRBV20-1 to TRBJ2-5, with D possibly being TRBD2 (6 bases). Trimming removed 3 bases from V and 5 bases from J, with 16 bases in between. Germline CDR1 reads DFQATT; CDR2 reads SNEGSKA (reference sequence). The CDR3 totals 14 residues. CDR3 region: CSASPSGLGETQYF. The CDR3, as DNA: TGCAGTGCTAGTCCCAGCGGGCTAGGGGAGACCCAGTACTTC.

The chain carries TRBV6-2 or TRBV6-3 and TRBJ2-3; weak D call: TRBD1 (6 bases). V lost 7 bases to trimming and J lost 6 bases, with 11 bases between them. The CDR3 contains 12 residues. Germline V gene data show CDR1 as MNHEY and CDR2 as SVGEGT. The CDR3 loop reads CASMRGLDTQYF. CDR3 nucleotide sequence: TGTGCCAGCATGAGGGGGTTGGATACGCAGTATTTT.

Written as DNA, the CDR3 is TGTGCCAGCAGCCTCGTCGGACAGGAAACCACAGATACGCAGTATTTT. It codes for CASSLVGQETTDTQYF. The genes are TRBV13 and TRBJ2-3; 7 nucleotides line up with TRBD1. The germline V gene encodes CDR1 PRHDT and CDR2 FYEKMQ (reference sequence). The CDR3 length is 16 residues. Germline trimming cut 5 bases from V and 2 bases from J; bases unmatched to any gene: 10. The full variable domain, in which reference TRBV13 and TRBJ2-3 provide the parts outside the CDR3, is AAGVIQSPRHLIKEKRETATLKCYPIPRHDTVYWYQQGPGQDPQFLISFYEKMQSDKGSIPDRFSAQQFSDYHSELNMSSLELGDSALYFCASSLVGQETTDTQYFGPGTRLTVL.

This clonotype was counted many times. The chain links TRBV27 to TRBJ1-4, with a possible D match to TRBD1 (5 bases). Trimming removed 5 bases at V and 11 bases at J, with 12 bases between. The CDR3 spans 12 residues. Per germline, CDR1 MNHEY and CDR2 SMNVEV (reference sequence). This CDR3 reads CASSPEEGKLFF. The CDR3 bases are TGTGCCAGCAGTCCCGAGGAGGGGAAACTGTTTTTT.

This clonotype was observed a handful of times. V is TRBV7-9 and J is TRBJ2-3; D call uncertain. The V gene lost 2 bases and the J gene lost 2 bases, with 8 bases spanning the gap. This CDR3 spans 14 amino acids. Germline CDR1 reads SEHNR; CDR2 reads FQNEAQ (reference sequence). CDR3 sequence: CASSLSVDTDTQYF. CDR3 nucleotide sequence: TGTGCCAGCAGCTTATCTGTGGACACAGATACGCAGTATTTT.

This clonotype was counted many times. This chain links TRBV20-1 with TRBJ2-7; 8 positions match TRBD1. Losses at the gene ends were 3 bases for V and 4 bases for J; bases not matched to a gene: 5. This CDR3 spans 13 amino acids. Germline CDR1 is DFQATT and CDR2 is SNEGSKA (reference sequence). CDR3 residues: CSARRDRTYEQYV. The CDR3 DNA reads as TGCAGTGCTAGGCGGGACAGGACGTACGAGCAGTACGTC.

The J gene is TRBJ2-7, the V gene TRBV19; unclear D gene. The germline V gene has CDR1 LNHDA and CDR2 SQIVND (reference sequence). V dropped 4 bases and J dropped 0 bases, with 7 bases sitting between them. The CDR3 contains 13 residues. The CDR3 protein is CASSNESSYEQYF. Written as DNA, the CDR3 is TGTGCCAGTAGTAACGAAAGCTCCTACGAGCAGTACTTC.

This clonotype was seen repeatedly, ten times or more. One junction end does not reproduce the germline sequence, and a read error may be involved. The chain links TRBV5-1 to TRBJ2-2; D gene ambiguous. Germline V gene data show CDR1 as SGHRS and CDR2 as YFSETQ. This CDR3 spans 12 amino acids. CDR3 sequence: CASSTDTGELFF. CDR3 coding DNA: TGTGCCAGCAGTACGGACACCGGGGAGCTGTTTTTT.

There are many counts of this clonotype. V gene TRBV10-3 combines with J gene TRBJ1-2, with TRBD1 identical over 8 bases. CDR1 is ENHRY, CDR2 SYGVKD, per germline. V lost 4 bases and J lost 3; bases outside the gene matches: 1. The CDR3 totals 13 residues. DNA of the CDR3: TGTGCCATCAGTGCGACAGGGGACTATGGCTACACCTTC. Translating gives CAISATGDYGYTF.

The gene calls are TRBV6-2 or TRBV6-3 and TRBJ2-3, with a possible D match to TRBD1 (6 bases). This CDR3 is 18 amino acids long. Germline-derived CDR1 and CDR2 are MNHEY and SVGEGT. Trimming left V 5 bases short and J 1 base short, with 22 bases between. The CDR3 spells CASSPPHSQGMRTDTQYF. The CDR3 DNA reads TGTGCCAGCAGTCCACCCCATAGTCAGGGGATGCGCACAGATACGCAGTATTTT.

Many counts were recorded for this clonotype. This rearrangement joins TRBV29-1 to TRBJ2-5; D uncertain. Trimming pared 7 bases from V and 0 bases from J, leaving 12 bases between. The CDR3 covers 13 residues. The germline CDR1 and CDR2 sequences are SQVTM and ANQGSEA. CDR3 in DNA: TGCAGCGCCCGCTCTTTCTACCAAGAGACCCAGTACTTC. Protein sequence: CSARSFYQETQYF.

This clonotype came up a few times. The chain is built from TRBV5-6 and TRBJ1-2, with D possibly being TRBD1 (6 bases). Trimming left V 4 bases short and J 4 bases short, with 14 bases between. The CDR3 totals 14 residues. Per germline, CDR1 SGHDT and CDR2 YYEEEE. The CDR3 sequence: CASSPQGSSYGYTF. The DNA for the CDR3 is TGTGCCAGCAGCCCTCAGGGGAGTTCCTATGGCTACACCTTC.

This clonotype was seen ten or more times. The J gene is TRBJ2-7, the V gene TRBV6-2 or TRBV6-3; 10 bases are a match to TRBD2. CDR1 is MNHEY and CDR2 is SVGEGT in the germline V gene. This CDR3 has 17 amino acids. V lost 0 bases and J lost 0; bases outside the gene matches: 5. The CDR3 bases are TGTGCCAGCAGTTACTCCCGGGGACTAGCGAACTCCTACGAGCAGTACTTC. Protein sequence: CASSYSRGLANSYEQYF.

This clonotype came up once. The V gene is TRBV2, the J gene TRBJ1-1; 7 nucleotides agree with TRBD1. Germline CDR1 reads SNHLY; CDR2 reads FYNNEI. The CDR3 length is 17 residues. Trimming took 7 bases from V and 1 from J; bases not matched to a gene: 15. The CDR3 region is CASTIGRGQTGNTEAFF. CDR3 bases: TGTGCCAGCACCATAGGGAGGGGGCAGACTGGGAACACTGAAGCTTTCTTT.

The V and J genes are TRBV5-6 and TRBJ2-7; D might be TRBD2 (5 bases). V lost 1 base and J lost 5, with 7 bases in between. CDR1 and CDR2 (germline): SGHDT, YYEEEE. The CDR3 extends over 12 amino acids. CDR3 nucleotides: TGTGCCAGCAGCTTGCTCGGGAACGAGCAGTACTTC. It is translated as CASSLLGNEQYF.

The rearrangement uses TRBV29-1 and TRBJ2-5; D ambiguous. Germline V CDR1 and CDR2: SQVTM, ANQGSEA. The CDR3 runs 11 residues. V lost 1 base and J 4 bases, leaving 4 bases between the germline ends. CDR3 residues: CSVEVSETQYF. The CDR3 DNA sequence: TGCAGCGTTGAAGTGTCAGAGACCCAGTACTTC.

V gene TRBV7-8 combines with J gene TRBJ1-2, with D perhaps matching TRBD1 (5 bases). The V gene lost 5 bases and the J gene lost 4 bases, with 17 bases spanning the gap. CDR1 is SGHVS, CDR2 FQNEAQ, per germline. The CDR3 is 15 amino acids. This CDR3 reads CASSESGQGLYGYTF. The CDR3 region has the DNA TGTGCCAGCAGCGAATCGGGCCAGGGTCTCTATGGCTACACCTTC. Complete variable domain (other parts from reference TRBV7-8 and TRBJ1-2): GAGVSQSPRYKVAKRGQDVALRCDPISGHVSLFWYQQALGQGPEFLTYFQNEAQLDKSGLPSDRFFAERPEGSVSTLKIQRTQQEDSAVYLCASSESGQGLYGYTFGSGTRLTVV.

This clonotype has a count of ten or more. This chain links TRBV13 with TRBJ2-3; D is unclear. CDR3 size: 11 residues. The germline gives CDR1 PRHDT, CDR2 FYEKMQ (reference sequence). The germline V and J ends were trimmed by 1 base and 10 bases, with 6 bases remaining between them. CDR3 residues: CASSLVTSQYF. For the CDR3, the DNA is TGTGCCAGCAGCTTAGTAACGTCGCAGTATTTT.

V usage is TRBV18 and J usage is TRBJ2-2; D is unresolved. The CDR3 extends over 15 amino acids. CDR1 is KGHSH and CDR2 is LQKENI in the germline V gene. Trimming stripped 3 bases from V and 4 bases from J, with 12 bases between. The CDR3 DNA follows: TGTGCCAGCTCACCCGACACCTTCGGCACCGGGGAGCTGTTTTTT. This translates into CASSPDTFGTGELFF. The full variable domain, its missing parts supplied by reference TRBV18 and TRBJ2-2, is NAGVMQNPRHLVRRRGQEARLRCSPMKGHSHVYWYRQLPEEGLKFMVYLQKENIIDESGMPKERFSAEFPKEGPSILRIQQVVRGDSAAYFCASSPDTFGTGELFFGEGSRLTVL.